The 5 T cell receptor beta chains given below trace back to one sample, sequenced in a study of control samples from healthy donors and cancer patients. Sequencing used immunoSEQ multiplex PCR; TCRdb keeps in-frame clones, though not all of them. This sample has 400,000 to 450,000 clones, with over 75% found just once. The sample consisted of PBMCs. These receptors were collected from a man aged 40-49 years with head and neck cancer.

This clone appeared a single time. The chain recombines TRBV5-1 with TRBJ2-3, with D perhaps matching TRBD2 (5 bases). The CDR3 contains 16 residues. Germline V gene data show CDR1 as SGHRS and CDR2 as YFSETQ. The V and J ends lost 0 bases and 2 bases respectively, with 13 bases between them. CDR3 sequence (DNA): TGCGCCAGCAGCTTGGACGGGGTGGGCCCCACAGATACGCAGTATTTT. It is translated as CASSLDGVGPTDTQYF.

This sequence joins TRBV5-1 and TRBJ1-4, with D maybe TRBD1 (5 bases). Germline V CDR1 and CDR2: SGHRS, YFSETQ. V was cut by 3 bases and J by 4 bases, with 13 bases left in between. The CDR3 totals 15 residues. The CDR3 reads CASSSMTAHNEKLFF. DNA of the CDR3: TGCGCCAGCAGCTCGATGACAGCTCATAATGAAAAACTGTTTTTT.

The rearrangement uses TRBV7-6 and TRBJ2-2; D remains unclear. This CDR3 is built from 16 residues. Germline V gene sequence: CDR1 SGHVS, CDR2 FNYEAQ. The V gene lost 1 base and the J gene lost 3 bases, with 12 bases spanning the gap. In nucleotides, the CDR3 is TGTGCCAGCAGCTTAGGCGGCAGGTCCGACACCGGGGAGCTGTTTTTT. Residues: CASSLGGRSDTGELFF.

The J gene is TRBJ2-2, the V gene TRBV6-5, with a possible D match to TRBD2 (5 bases). Per the germline V gene, CDR1 is MNHEY and CDR2 is SVGAGI. The V and J ends lost 8 bases and 1 base respectively, with 14 bases between them. The CDR3 totals 15 residues. CDR3 DNA sequence: TGTGCCAGCCAGCGCACCGGGATGAACACCGGGGAGCTGTTTTTT. Its protein product is CASQRTGMNTGELFF.

The chain joins TRBV5-1 to TRBJ2-7; 7 bases fit TRBD1. In germline, CDR1 is SGHRS, CDR2 YFSETQ. CDR3 length equals 14 residues. The V gene end was trimmed by 7 bases and the J gene end by 2 bases; junction bases not matched to a gene: 9. In nucleotides, the CDR3 is TGCGCCAGCGCCCGGGACAGAGGTCCCTACGAGCAGTACTTC. As protein: CASARDRGPYEQYF.